This paragraph covers one T cell receptor (beta chain) sequence. This entry comes from a study of T cell responses to AZD1222 COVID-19 vaccine. Measured with immunoSEQ multiplex PCR; TCRdb has only the in-frame clones, and not every one. The sample yields tens of thousands of clones, 89% seen once. Germline V gene data show CDR1 as SNHLY and CDR2 as FYNNEI. The length of the CDR3 is 15 residues. V was pared by 5 bases and J by 2 bases, with 6 bases of the junction left unmatched. The receptor comes from an adult who received the AZD1222 COVID-19 vaccine. The sequences come from peripheral blood, collected 28 days after the second AZD1222 dose. The chain recombines TRBV2 with TRBJ2-7, with 10 bases identical to TRBD1. The CDR3 protein is CASSWTGGKTYEQYF. The CDR3 coding sequence is TGTGCCAGCAGTTGGACAGGGGGTAAAACCTACGAGCAGTACTTC.